This TCR beta chain was captured by sequencing in a study of blood T cell repertoires in COVID-19. On the study more broadly: COVID-19 samples, acute and convalescent, were from the United States, Italy and Spain. PBMCs, B-cell-depleted T cells, or T cells were the source of the cDNA or gDNA that made up the material.

In the authors' workflow: It was from reference gene primer amplification that nucleated cell counts were estimated. The method was immunoSEQ multiplex PCR; TCRdb's version includes in-frame clones alone and lacks a portion of them. That table is the source of V, J and clone size, and D and trimming were worked out from the DNA. Here the sample spans around 40,000 clones, 79% being singletons. The germline CDR1 and CDR2 sequences are MGHRA and YSYEKL. The CDR3 loop spans 13 amino acids. The V gene lost 0 bases and the J gene lost 7 bases, with 9 bases spanning the gap. Comments on this clone: Other DNA sequences in the same sample also yield this CDR3.

The chain couples TRBV4-1 to TRBJ1-2; tentatively, D is TRBD1 (6 bases). Sequencing was carried out using peripheral blood. This clonotype originated in a man between 70 and 80 years old with acute or convalescent COVID-19. The CDR3 coding sequence is TGCGCCAGCAGCCAAGATCAGGGGTTTGGCTACACCTTC. Residues: CASSQDQGFGYTF.